This T cell receptor (beta chain) was sequenced for a study of cytomegalovirus exposure and HLA in healthy donors. The data were produced by immunoSEQ multiplex PCR, yet TCRdb's version contains in-frame clones alone and is incomplete. The data show some 320,000 clones, about 85% seen once. Germline V gives CDR1 DFQATT, CDR2 SNEGSKA (reference sequence). V trimming: 6 bases; J trimming: 3 bases; junction bases outside the gene matches: 1. The length of the CDR3 is 11 residues. This clonotype was sampled from a woman aged 25-40 years in good health and CMV-seropositive. The chain has TRBV20-1 and TRBJ2-5, with 7 bases that match TRBD1. Specimen: PBMCs. Here the CDR3 reads CSAQGEETQYF. The CDR3 region has the DNA TGCAGTGCCCAGGGGGAAGAGACCCAGTACTTC.